A few counts support the clone carrying this TCR beta chain. The target antigen is unknown. The V and J ends lost 3 bases and 5 bases respectively, with 4 bases between them. CDR1 is MGHDK, CDR2 SYGVNS, per germline. The CDR3 length is 11 residues. TCRdb reprocessed the reads with MiXCR, giving one entry per CDR3 protein. Of 300,000 to 400,000 distinct CDR3 sequences detected, roughly 25% appear once; the ten largest clones hold about an eighth. The entry originates in a study of T cell repertoires in cytomegalovirus infection. About the study: Recently identified HLA-C-restricted CMV epitopes were used, and well-studied HLA-B-restricted CMV epitopes were used as well. Public TCR beta signatures provided an indication of both CMV infection and a matching HLA type. Study-level findings and limits: Cumulated frequencies of public TCR beta families served to identify carriers of CMV plus the relevant HLA.

The TCR originated in a human donor in good health (CMV status not recorded). Some clones in this sample may be carry-over from other donors' samples. This specimen was cultured PBMCs, taken from culture after CMV antigen stimulation. The rearrangement uses TRBV25-1 and TRBJ1-2; D remains unclear. CDR3 coding DNA: TGTGCCAGCAGTGATGGGTATGGCTACACCTTC. As protein: CASSDGYGYTF.